This T cell receptor beta chain was identified during a study of cytomegalovirus exposure and HLA in healthy donors. Notes on the study in general: Altogether, more than 150 TCR beta chains were recorded as cytomegalovirus-associated.

Points on this clone: The antigen is undetermined.

Germline values: CDR1 SGHRS, CDR2 YFSETQ. V was trimmed by 1 base and J by 5 bases, leaving 16 bases between them. This CDR3 region has 16 residues. Generated by immunoSEQ multiplex PCR, the TCRdb table keeps only in-frame clones and is missing some. The data hold approximately 150,000 clones, with approximately 89% observed a single time. The source of this sequence is a young man in good health and CMV-seropositive. This rearrangement joins TRBV5-1 to TRBJ2-1; D ambiguous. Sequenced sample: PBMCs. CDR3 protein: CASSLSPILADNEQFF. The CDR3 region has the DNA TGCGCCAGCAGCTTGTCACCCATTCTGGCCGACAATGAGCAGTTCTTC.